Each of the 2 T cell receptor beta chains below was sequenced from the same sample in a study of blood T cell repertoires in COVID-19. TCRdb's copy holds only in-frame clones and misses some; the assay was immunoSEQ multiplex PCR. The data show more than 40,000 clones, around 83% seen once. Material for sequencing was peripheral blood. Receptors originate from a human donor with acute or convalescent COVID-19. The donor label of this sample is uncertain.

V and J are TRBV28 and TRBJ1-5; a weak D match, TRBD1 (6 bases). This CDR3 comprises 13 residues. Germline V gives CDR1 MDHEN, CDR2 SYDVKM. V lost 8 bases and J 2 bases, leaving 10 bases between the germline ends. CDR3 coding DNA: TGTGCCAGCGGGTGGGGGCGCAATCAGCCCCAGCATTTT. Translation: CASGWGRNQPQHF.

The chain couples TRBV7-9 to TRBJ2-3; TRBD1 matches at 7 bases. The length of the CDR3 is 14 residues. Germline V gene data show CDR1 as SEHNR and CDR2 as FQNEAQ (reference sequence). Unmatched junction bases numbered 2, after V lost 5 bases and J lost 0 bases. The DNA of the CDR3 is TGTGCCAGCAGCCTGGACAGGAGCACAGATACGCAGTATTTT. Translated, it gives CASSLDRSTDTQYF.